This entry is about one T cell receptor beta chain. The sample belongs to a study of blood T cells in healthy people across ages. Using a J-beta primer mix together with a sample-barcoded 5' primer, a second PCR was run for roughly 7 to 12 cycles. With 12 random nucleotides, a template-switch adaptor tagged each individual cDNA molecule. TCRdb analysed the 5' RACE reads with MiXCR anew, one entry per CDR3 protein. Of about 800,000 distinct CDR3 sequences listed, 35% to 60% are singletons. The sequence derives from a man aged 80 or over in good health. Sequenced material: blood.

The CDR3 loop is CASSGEGLYGYTF. The CDR3 nucleotides read TGTGCCAGTAGCGGAGAGGGACTTTATGGCTACACCTTC. The V gene is TRBV7-2, the J gene TRBJ1-2, with TRBD1 as a possible D gene (5 bases). This CDR3 is built from 13 residues. V was shortened by 9 bases and J by 5 bases, with 16 bases between the two germline ends. Germline CDR1 is SGHTA and CDR2 is FQGNSA.